This T cell receptor beta chain was captured in a study of blood T cell repertoires in COVID-19. Study information: From the United States, Italy and Spain came samples of acute and convalescent COVID-19.

The V gene end was trimmed by 2 bases and the J gene end by 3 bases; junction bases not matched to a gene: 6. This CDR3 is built from 15 residues. CDR1 and CDR2 from the germline V gene are MNHEY and SVGAGI. The data were produced by immunoSEQ multiplex PCR, yet TCRdb's version contains in-frame clones alone and is incomplete. The table includes over 200,000 clones, approximately 88% detected once. Donors were grouped by their self-reported clinical history. Before they entered the study, exposed participants had met a COVID-19 case within 2 weeks. The genes are TRBV6-5 and TRBJ2-7, with TRBD1 matching 8 bases. The sample taken for sequencing was PBMCs or T cells enriched from blood (not recorded which). The clonotype originates from a woman in her twenties or thirties who had been exposed to COVID-19. The CDR3 nucleotides read TGTGCCAGCAGTTACATTGGGACAGGAGTCTACGAGCAGTACTTC. It translates to CASSYIGTGVYEQYF.